The TCR beta chain under discussion was sequenced for a study of cytomegalovirus exposure and HLA in healthy donors. Study results and caveats: As a later analysis showed, a missense DCLRE1C variant was linked to trimming of TCR beta V- and J-genes. Presence/absence analyses rested on an assumption that sequencing depth was roughly uniform across donors.

The study ran its PCR with 60 Vbeta and 13 Jbeta primers. Authors' methods: Later, an analysis found about 80 million unique TCR beta chains, and some 10 million of these were shared. Generated by immunoSEQ multiplex PCR, the TCRdb table keeps only in-frame clones and is missing some. That table gives V, J and clone size, and the DNA gave D and trimming. There are 250,000 to 350,000 clones in the sample; about nine tenths occur only once, and roughly 4% lies in the top ten. CDR3 length: 15 amino acids. The V end lost 6 bases, the J end lost 7 bases, and 21 bases lay between the germline ends. From germline, CDR1 is SQVTM and CDR2 ANQGSEA. Comment on this clone: Its antigen is undetermined.

Material for sequencing was PBMCs. The genes are TRBV29-1 and TRBJ2-2; D is possibly TRBD1 (6 bases). The sequence was obtained from a man aged 35 to 55 in good health and CMV-seropositive. CDR3 DNA sequence: TGCAGCGTGAAGGAGACAGGCAAGAGCGACGGGGAGCTGTTTTTT. The encoded protein is CSVKETGKSDGELFF.